The T cell receptor beta chain under discussion was sequenced for a study of cytomegalovirus exposure and HLA in healthy donors. Study findings and constraints: A further, later analysis showed that HLA-associated TCR beta chains (compared with equally common others) were more clonally expanded. In most subjects, TCR beta sequences reportedly gave accurate predictions of HLA-A and HLA-B alleles. Earlier analysis looked at TCR beta V segments, and most were productive about 90% or about 30% of the time.

The V and J ends lost 5 bases and 4 bases, in that order; junction bases with no gene match: 6. Germline-derived CDR1 and CDR2 are SEHNR and FQNEAQ (reference sequence). This CDR3 contains 15 residues. In the PCR, 60 Vbeta and 13 Jbeta primers were used. Libraries were prepared by immunoSEQ multiplex PCR; TCRdb keeps only in-frame clonotypes and omits some of them. The table includes 100,000 to 150,000 clones, 84% detected once. Of note for this clone: Its antigen is undetermined.

This chain uses TRBV7-9 with TRBJ2-2, with 8 bases identical to TRBD1. The source of this sequence is a man in his forties or fifties in good health and CMV-seronegative. Sequences were obtained from PBMCs. The CDR3 region has the DNA TGTGCCAGCAGCCCTGGACAGGGAACCACCGGGGAGCTGTTTTTT. Its protein product is CASSPGQGTTGELFF.